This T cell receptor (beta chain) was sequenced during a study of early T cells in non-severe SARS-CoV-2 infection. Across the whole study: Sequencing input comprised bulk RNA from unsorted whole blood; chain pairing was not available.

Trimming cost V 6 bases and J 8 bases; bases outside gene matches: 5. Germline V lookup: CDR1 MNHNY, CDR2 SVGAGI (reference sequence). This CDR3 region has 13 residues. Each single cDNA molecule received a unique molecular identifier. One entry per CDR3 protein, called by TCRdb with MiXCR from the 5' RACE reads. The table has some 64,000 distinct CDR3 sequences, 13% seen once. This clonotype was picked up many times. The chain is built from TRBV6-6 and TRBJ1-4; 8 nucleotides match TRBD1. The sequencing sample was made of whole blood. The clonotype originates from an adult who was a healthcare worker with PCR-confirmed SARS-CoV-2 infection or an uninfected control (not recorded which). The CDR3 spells CASRDRGEEKLFF. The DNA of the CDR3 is TGTGCCAGCAGAGACAGGGGCGAGGAAAAACTGTTTTTT.